A single sample is the source of the 24 T cell receptor beta chains below, sequenced in a study of cytomegalovirus exposure and HLA in healthy donors. Repertoires were generated with immunoSEQ multiplex PCR, while TCRdb's copy carries only in-frame clones and drops some. This sample has approximately 230,000 clones, with approximately 84% found just once. The material sequenced was PBMCs. These receptors originate from a man aged 18 to 29 in good health and CMV-seropositive.

This chain connects TRBV6-5 to TRBJ2-4, with TRBD1 matching over 7 bases. The CDR3 runs to 15 residues. From germline, CDR1 is MNHEY and CDR2 SVGAGI. Germline trimming cut 6 bases from V and 5 bases from J; bases unmatched to any gene: 10. In nucleotides, the CDR3 is TGTGCCAGCAGACACGGGACAGCTGGGGAAAACATTCAGTACTTC. Encoded protein: CASRHGTAGENIQYF.

V is TRBV9 and J is TRBJ2-1; D ambiguous. The CDR3 spans 14 residues. Germline V gives CDR1 SGDLS, CDR2 YYNGEE. Trimming stripped 2 bases from V and 8 bases from J, with 14 bases between. The CDR3 reads CASSVGPLGHEQFF. The CDR3 DNA sequence: TGTGCCAGCAGCGTCGGGCCCCTTGGGCATGAGCAGTTCTTC. The full variable domain, rest sourced from reference TRBV9 and TRBJ2-1, is DSGVTQTPKHLITATGQRVTLRCSPRSGDLSVYWYQQSLDQGLQFLIQYYNGEERAKGNILERFSAQQFPDLHSELNLSSLELGDSALYFCASSVGPLGHEQFFGPGTRLTVL.

The chain combines TRBV18 with TRBJ2-7, with D perhaps TRBD1 or TRBD2 (6 bases each). Germline lookup yields CDR1 KGHSH and CDR2 LQKENI. Trimming cost V 2 bases and J 5 bases, with 16 bases left between them. This CDR3 contains 15 residues. CDR3 nucleotides: TGTGCCAGCTCACCAGGTCCGGGGGCTCCCGACGAGCAGTACTTC. Protein: CASSPGPGAPDEQYF.

This chain uses TRBV4-3 with TRBJ2-7; D is undetermined. This CDR3 is built from 13 residues. V shed 0 bases and J shed 6 bases, with 9 bases lying between them. Germline-derived CDR1 and CDR2 are LGHNA and YSLEER. The chain's CDR3 is CASSQDRAAEQYF. CDR3 coding DNA: TGCGCCAGCAGCCAAGATAGGGCAGCCGAGCAGTACTTC.

J is TRBJ1-2 and V is TRBV5-6, with TRBD1 matching over 10 bases. Germline values: CDR1 SGHDT, CDR2 YYEEEE. J was trimmed by 7 bases and V by 2 bases; bases with no gene match: 5. CDR3 length equals 14 residues. The DNA for the CDR3 is TGTGCCAGCAGCTTTGACAGGGGGCCTACTGGCTACACCTTC. Protein: CASSFDRGPTGYTF.

The rearrangement joins TRBV4-3 to TRBJ2-7; TRBD1 aligns across 8 bases. The germline CDR1 and CDR2 sequences are LGHNA and YSLEER. J lost 0 bases, V lost 1 base, and 11 bases had no gene match. The CDR3 loop spans 18 amino acids. The CDR3 DNA reads TGCGCCAGCAGCCAAGTCATATACGTACAGGGGGACTCCTACGAGCAGTACTTC. Translation gives CASSQVIYVQGDSYEQYF.

The V call is TRBV27, the J call TRBJ1-2; 9 bases line up with TRBD1. J gave up 3 bases and V 5 bases, and 7 bases lay outside the gene matches. The CDR3 is 15 amino acids. Germline loops: CDR1 MNHEY, CDR2 SMNVEV (reference sequence). The CDR3 here is CASSPRQGGYYGYTF. The CDR3 region has the DNA TGTGCCAGCAGTCCGCGACAGGGGGGCTACTATGGCTACACCTTC.

This clone was observed a single time. This chain joins TRBV28 and TRBJ2-3; either TRBD1 or TRBD2 may supply D (5 bases each). Trimming shortened V by 8 bases and J by 2 bases, and 14 bases separated the two germline ends. CDR3 length: 14 amino acids. The germline V gene encodes CDR1 MDHEN and CDR2 SYDVKM. CDR3 protein: CASGRRGDTDTQYF. The CDR3 DNA sequence: TGTGCCAGCGGCCGAAGAGGGGACACAGATACGCAGTATTTT.

The gene calls are TRBV19 and TRBJ1-5; D unresolved. The CDR3 contains 13 residues. Germline CDR1 is LNHDA and CDR2 is SQIVND (reference sequence). Trimming left V 5 bases short and J 4 bases short, with 9 bases between. Here the CDR3 DNA reads TGTGCCAGTAGTTTACAGCCGAATCAGCCCCAGCATTTT. Translation: CASSLQPNQPQHF. The full variable domain, rest sourced from reference TRBV19 and TRBJ1-5, is DGGITQSPKYLFRKEGQNVTLSCEQNLNHDAMYWYRQDPGQGLRLIYYSQIVNDFQKGDIAEGYSVSREKKESFPLTVTSAQKNPTAFYLCASSLQPNQPQHFGDGTRLSIL.

V usage is TRBV5-1 and J usage is TRBJ2-5, with TRBD2 matching over 7 bases. The junction had 2 bases not matched to a gene; V was cut back by 1 base and J by 2 bases. The V gene's germline CDR1 is SGHRS and CDR2 YFSETQ. The CDR3 runs 14 residues. CDR3 in amino acids: CASSLLAVQETQYF. The DNA of the CDR3 is TGCGCCAGCAGCTTGCTAGCGGTACAAGAGACCCAGTACTTC. Filled out from reference TRBV5-1 and TRBJ2-5, the complete variable domain reads KAGVTQTPRYLIKTRGQQVTLSCSPISGHRSVSWYQQTPGQGLQFLFEYFSETQRNKGNFPGRFSGRQFSNSRSEMNVSTLELGDSALYLCASSLLAVQETQYFGPGTRLLVL.

The J gene is TRBJ1-1, the V gene TRBV6-5; D is uncertain. V lost 0 bases, J lost 3 bases, and 11 bases lay in between. Germline V gene lookup returns CDR1 MNHEY and CDR2 SVGAGI. The CDR3 extends over 15 amino acids. The CDR3 is CASSYSSGWDTEAFF. The CDR3 nucleotides read TGTGCCAGCAGTTACTCTTCCGGATGGGACACTGAAGCTTTCTTT.

The chain's CDR3 is CASSNQAIGGNTIYF. The CDR3 DNA is TGTGCCAGTAGTAACCAAGCCATCGGAGGAAACACCATATATTTT. The chain has TRBV19 and TRBJ1-3; D unclear. Trimming took 4 bases from V and 4 from J, leaving 14 bases between them. The CDR3 consists of 15 residues. The germline CDR1 and CDR2 sequences are LNHDA and SQIVND (reference sequence).

This chain connects TRBV11-2 to TRBJ2-3; D ambiguous. The CDR3 sequence is 13 residues long. Germline V lookup: CDR1 SGHAT, CDR2 FQNNGV. Trimming shortened V by 5 bases and J by 4 bases, and 10 bases separated the two germline ends. The CDR3 nucleotides are TGTGCCAGCAGCGTTACACGCGCAGATACGCAGTATTTT. Amino acid sequence: CASSVTRADTQYF.

There are a few counts of this clone. The chain joins TRBV6-6 to TRBJ1-5; D ambiguous. CDR1 is MNHNY, CDR2 SVGAGI, per germline (reference sequence). This CDR3 is built from 14 residues. V dropped 4 bases and J dropped 0 bases, with 7 bases sitting between them. This chain's CDR3 is CASSLQNSNQPQHF. Here the CDR3 DNA reads TGTGCCAGCAGTTTGCAGAATAGCAATCAGCCCCAGCATTTT.

The chain combines TRBV29-1 with TRBJ2-7, with 13 bases fitting TRBD2. The germline CDR1 and CDR2 sequences are SQVTM and ANQGSEA. The CDR3 contains 13 residues. The CDR3 nucleotides are TGCACCGTAGGGACTAGCGGGAATTACGAGCAGTACTTC. It translates to CTVGTSGNYEQYF.

The rearrangement joins TRBV23-1 to TRBJ1-2, with D perhaps matching TRBD1 (5 bases). TRBV23-1 is an open reading frame whose function is uncertain. The CDR3 length is 12 residues. V shed 11 bases and J shed 8 bases, with 18 bases lying between them. The CDR3: CALAGWGLGYTF. Here the CDR3 DNA reads TGCGCCTTAGCTGGCTGGGGCTTGGGCTACACCTTC.

The genes are TRBV7-3 and TRBJ2-2; D is ambiguous. V dropped 5 bases and J dropped 4 bases, with 11 bases sitting between them. Germline V CDR1 and CDR2: SGHTA, FQGTGA. CDR3 size: 14 residues. In nucleotides, the CDR3 is TGTGCCAGCAGCCTCGGACGAAGCACCGGGGAGCTGTTTTTT. Translated: CASSLGRSTGELFF.

The chain recombines TRBV6-5 with TRBJ2-1, with D possibly TRBD2 on 5 matching bases. Germline-derived CDR1 and CDR2 are MNHEY and SVGAGI. This CDR3 is built from 11 residues. V dropped 8 bases and J dropped 9 bases, with 11 bases sitting between them. The CDR3 bases are TGTGCCAGCTCTGGAGGTAGTGAGCAGTTCTTC. It is translated as CASSGGSEQFF.

This chain links TRBV6-4 with TRBJ2-1, with D possibly TRBD1 on 5 matching bases. In germline, CDR1 is MRHNA, CDR2 SNTAGT. The CDR3 is 15 residues long. Trimming shortened V by 3 bases and J by 4 bases, and 13 bases separated the two germline ends. CDR3 amino acids: CASSEQPTGYNEQFF. The DNA for the CDR3 is TGTGCCAGCAGTGAGCAGCCAACAGGATACAATGAGCAGTTCTTC.

The chain is built from TRBV18 and TRBJ2-7; TRBD2 aligns across 7 bases. The CDR3 sequence is 16 residues long. Germline V gene lookup returns CDR1 KGHSH and CDR2 LQKENI. V shed 6 bases, J shed 6 bases, and the junction held 17 bases outside the gene matches. The CDR3: CASSFSPGTTGGEQYF. CDR3 DNA sequence: TGTGCCAGCTCTTTCTCACCCGGGACCACGGGGGGCGAGCAGTACTTC.

V and J are TRBV28 and TRBJ2-1, with TRBD2 matching 13 bases. The CDR3 contains 16 residues. The V gene's germline CDR1 is MDHEN and CDR2 SYDVKM. The ends lost 8 bases at V and 10 bases at J; junction bases unmatched: 14. DNA for the CDR3: TGTGCCAGCGACGAACTAGCGGGAGGGCCTCGGCGCGAGCAGTTCTTC. Translating gives CASDELAGGPRREQFF. Drawing the rest from reference TRBV28 and TRBJ2-1, the complete variable domain is DVKVTQSSRYLVKRTGEKVFLECVQDMDHENMFWYRQDPGLGLRLIYFSYDVKMKEKGDIPEGYSVSREKKERFSLILESASTNQTSMYLCASDELAGGPRREQFFGPGTRLTVL.

The gene calls are TRBV2 and TRBJ2-3; 7 bases map to TRBD1. CDR3 length equals 16 residues. The J segment lost 4 bases and the V segment lost 4 bases, leaving 11 bases of the junction unmatched. Germline V gene sequence: CDR1 SNHLY, CDR2 FYNNEI. For the CDR3, the DNA is TGTGCCAGCAGTGTGGGTACAGGGGATTTCGCAGATACGCAGTATTTT. Amino acid sequence: CASSVGTGDFADTQYF.

The chain combines TRBV29-1 with TRBJ2-5; maybe TRBD2 (6 bases). Germline V gene sequence: CDR1 SQVTM, CDR2 ANQGSEA. The CDR3 contains 13 residues. Trimming stripped 4 bases from V and 10 bases from J, with 19 bases between. This CDR3 reads CSVVASVPPGQYF. The CDR3 bases are TGCAGCGTTGTGGCTAGCGTCCCTCCGGGCCAGTACTTC.

V usage is TRBV9 and J usage is TRBJ2-2; tentative D call: TRBD1 (6 bases). CDR1 is SGDLS and CDR2 is YYNGEE in the germline V gene. The CDR3 extends over 14 amino acids. Trimming took 6 bases from V and 6 from J, leaving 15 bases between them. The CDR3 sequence is CASTSGVLAGELFF. CDR3 DNA sequence: TGTGCCAGCACGTCAGGGGTTTTGGCCGGGGAGCTGTTTTTT.